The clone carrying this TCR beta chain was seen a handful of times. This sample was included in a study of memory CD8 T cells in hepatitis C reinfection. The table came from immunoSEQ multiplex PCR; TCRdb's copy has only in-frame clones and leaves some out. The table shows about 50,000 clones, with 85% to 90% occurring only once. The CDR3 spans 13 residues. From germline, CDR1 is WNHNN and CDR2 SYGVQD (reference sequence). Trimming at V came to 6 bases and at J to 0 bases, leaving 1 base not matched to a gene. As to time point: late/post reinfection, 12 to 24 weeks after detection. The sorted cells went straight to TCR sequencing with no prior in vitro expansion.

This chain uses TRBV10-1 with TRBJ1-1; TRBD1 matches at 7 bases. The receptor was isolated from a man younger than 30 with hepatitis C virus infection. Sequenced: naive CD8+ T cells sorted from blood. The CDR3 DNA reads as TGCGCCAGCAGACAGGGGATGAACACTGAAGCTTTCTTT. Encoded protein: CASRQGMNTEAFF.